What follows are 24 T cell receptor beta chains derived from one specimen sequenced in a study of post-analysis software for immune sequencing data. Notes on the study in general: With TRBV5-6, TRBV5-1 and TRBV20-1 included, about five TRBV segments were more frequent in patients than in controls.

Every TCR beta cDNA library bore unique molecular identifiers. MiXCR was run by TCRdb on the PCR reads, yielding one entry per CDR3 protein. The sample yields fewer than 850,000 distinct CDR3 sequences, about half seen once. No antigen has been assigned to these receptors. The sequenced sample was blood. All receptors come from a girl between 10 and 17 years old with multiple sclerosis.

The chain combines TRBV12-3 or TRBV12-4 with TRBJ2-5; TRBD2 matches at 9 bases. The CDR3 has 14 residues. V shed 9 bases and J 1 base; nucleotides not matched to a gene: 6. The CDR3 is CASEASGVQETQYF. DNA of the CDR3: TGTGCCAGTGAGGCTAGCGGGGTCCAAGAGACCCAGTACTTC.

The CDR3: CASSATGLAGVADEQFF. The CDR3, as DNA: TGTGCCAGCAGCGCAACAGGACTAGCGGGAGTTGCCGATGAGCAGTTCTTC. The chain joins TRBV7-9 to TRBJ2-1, with 13 bases fitting TRBD2. The CDR3 is 17 residues long. In germline, CDR1 is SEHNR, CDR2 FQNEAQ (reference sequence). Unmatched junction bases numbered 12, after V lost 5 bases and J lost 8 bases.

V is TRBV7-2 and J is TRBJ2-3; D gene unclear. Trimming cost V 2 bases and J 1 base, with 16 bases left between them. This CDR3 region has 17 residues. The germline gives CDR1 SGHTA, CDR2 FQGNSA. CDR3 DNA sequence: TGTGCCAGCAGCTTAATTGGATTAGGGTCGGGCACAGATACGCAGTATTTT. It translates to CASSLIGLGSGTDTQYF. The full variable domain, completed using reference TRBV7-2 and TRBJ2-3, is GAGVSQSPSNKVTEKGKDVELRCDPISGHTALYWYRQSLGQGLEFLIYFQGNSAPDKSGLPSDRFSAERTGGSVSTLTIQRTQQEDSAVYLCASSLIGLGSGTDTQYFGPGTRLTVL.

The chain uses TRBV7-3 and TRBJ2-1, with a tentative D call TRBD2 (6 bases). Judging by the DNA end, TRBJ2-7 fits better; the J call may be wrong. Germline CDR1 SGHTA, CDR2 FQGTGA. The CDR3 runs 15 residues. CDR3 protein: CASSQGLPYYNEQYF. The CDR3 DNA sequence: TGTGCCAGCAGCCAAGGACTACCCTACTACAATGAGCAGTACTTC.

The chain links TRBV5-5 to TRBJ2-2; D is possibly TRBD2 (6 bases). This CDR3 region has 16 residues. CDR1 and CDR2 (germline): SGHKS, YYEKEE (reference sequence). The V end was cut by 0 bases, the J end by 4 bases, with 13 bases between. CDR3: CASSLVGGAGTGELFF. CDR3 nucleotides: TGTGCCAGCAGCTTGGTGGGGGGAGCGGGCACCGGGGAGCTGTTTTTT. The variable domain in full, completed from reference TRBV5-5 and TRBJ2-2, reads DAGVTQSPTHLIKTRGQQVTLRCSPISGHKSVSWYQQVLGQGPQFIFQYYEKEERGRGNFPDRFSARQFPNYSSELNVNALLLGDSALYLCASSLVGGAGTGELFFGEGSRLTVL.

The chain employs TRBV14 and TRBJ2-1, with 10 positions matching TRBD2. J was trimmed by 1 base and V by 3 bases; bases with no gene match: 3. The CDR3 has 16 residues. From germline, CDR1 is SGHDN and CDR2 FVKESK. CDR3 DNA sequence: TGTGCCAGCAGCCACCTAGCGGGAGCTTCCTACAATGAGCAGTTCTTC. As protein: CASSHLAGASYNEQFF. Based on the CDR3 plus reference TRBV14 and TRBJ2-1, the full variable domain is EAGVTQFPSHSVIEKGQTVTLRCDPISGHDNLYWYRRVMGKEIKFLLHFVKESKQDESGMPNNRFLAERTGGTYSTLKVQPAELEDSGVYFCASSHLAGASYNEQFFGPGTRLTVL.

The rearrangement links TRBV29-1 to TRBJ1-2, with a weak D call TRBD1 (6 bases). The germline gives CDR1 SQVTM, CDR2 ANQGSEA. The CDR3 loop spans 12 amino acids. V dropped 6 bases and J dropped 6 bases, with 14 bases sitting between them. The DNA for the CDR3 is TGCAGCGTCTACCAGGGGCATCATGGCTACACCTTC. Its protein is CSVYQGHHGYTF. Based on the CDR3 plus reference TRBV29-1 and TRBJ1-2, the full variable domain is SAVISQKPSRDICQRGTSLTIQCQVDSQVTMMFWYRQQPGQSLTLIATANQGSEATYESGFVIDKFPISRPNLTFSTLTVSNMSPEDSSIYLCSVYQGHHGYTFGSGTRLTVV.

This clonotype was recorded a few times. Relative to the germline gene, one junction end is altered; a read error may explain this. V usage is TRBV7-7 and J usage is TRBJ2-5; 9 bases agree with TRBD2. The CDR3 is made up of 16 amino acids. CDR1 and CDR2 from the germline V gene are SSHAT and FNYEAQ (reference sequence). The CDR3 is CASSLTSGTSRETQYF. In DNA, the CDR3 is TGTGCTAGCAGCCTCACGTCTGGGACTAGCAGAGAGACCCAGTACTTC.

This clonotype was picked up a small number of times. V and J are TRBV29-1 and TRBJ1-4; no firm D call. The V and J ends lost 4 bases and 0 bases respectively, with 9 bases between them. The CDR3 totals 14 residues. From germline, CDR1 is SQVTM and CDR2 ANQGSEA. The DNA for the CDR3 is TGCAGCGTTGGAGTCTTGGCAACTAATGAAAAACTGTTTTTT. It encodes CSVGVLATNEKLFF.

This clonotype is a singleton in its sample. The V and J genes are TRBV27 and TRBJ2-5, with D possibly TRBD1 on 5 matching bases. This CDR3 is built from 12 residues. Trimming removed 8 bases at V and 11 bases at J, with 18 bases between. Looked up from germline, CDR1 is MNHEY and CDR2 is SMNVEV (reference sequence). The CDR3 region has the DNA TGTGCCAGCGGACAAACAGGTCGTTGGCAGTACTTC. Protein sequence: CASGQTGRWQYF.

J is TRBJ1-2 and V is TRBV6-1, with 7 positions matching TRBD1. Germline assignment: CDR1 MNHNS and CDR2 SASEGT. The CDR3 is 17 amino acids. J was trimmed by 4 bases and V by 6 bases; bases with no gene match: 17. CDR3 nucleotides: TGTGCCAGCAGCCAAACCGGGACAGCCGAATATGGCTATGGCTACACCTTC. It yields the protein CASSQTGTAEYGYGYTF.

This clonotype was counted between two and nine times. The V and J genes are TRBV20-1 and TRBJ2-7; D possibly matches TRBD1 or TRBD2 (5 bases each). V lost 6 bases and J lost 3, with 18 bases in between. The CDR3 totals 14 residues. CDR1 and CDR2 from the germline V gene are DFQATT and SNEGSKA (reference sequence). The CDR3 coding sequence is TGCAGTGCAGGGGCAGAGGGAAGACTCTACGAGCAGTACTTC. This codes for CSAGAEGRLYEQYF.

In its sample, this clonotype was seen a few times. The chain joins TRBV20-1 to TRBJ2-5, with 7 bases that match TRBD1. Germline V gene lookup returns CDR1 DFQATT and CDR2 SNEGSKA (reference sequence). This CDR3 has 12 amino acids. Trimming cost V 6 bases and J 5 bases; bases outside gene matches: 6. The CDR3 is CSATGQLETQYF. CDR3 nucleotides: TGCAGTGCAACGGGACAGCTGGAGACCCAGTACTTC.

This clonotype appeared a few times. The chain joins TRBV7-9 to TRBJ2-1; 9 bases line up with TRBD1. The CDR3 loop spans 15 amino acids. From germline, CDR1 is SEHNR and CDR2 FQNEAQ (reference sequence). V shed 5 bases, J shed 8 bases, and the junction held 10 bases outside the gene matches. In DNA, the CDR3 is TGTGCCAGCAGCCCCCGGGACAGGGAATTTGATGAGCAGTTCTTC. Translated, it gives CASSPRDREFDEQFF.

This clonotype was seen more than once but under ten times. This chain joins TRBV6-4 and TRBJ2-7; weak D call: TRBD2 (5 bases). This CDR3 spans 12 amino acids. Per the germline V gene, CDR1 is MRHNA and CDR2 is SNTAGT. Trimming left V 7 bases short and J 1 base short, with 8 bases between. The CDR3 DNA follows: TGTGCCAGCATCAGAGGGTCCTACGAGCAGTACTTC. This sequence encodes CASIRGSYEQYF.

The sample holds a few counts of this clonotype. The chain recombines TRBV15 with TRBJ1-4, with D possibly TRBD1 on 6 matching bases. This CDR3 is 15 amino acids long. V shed 7 bases and J shed 0 bases, with 12 bases lying between them. CDR1 and CDR2 (germline): LNHNV, YYDKDF (reference sequence). The CDR3 protein is CATNQDSATNEKLFF. CDR3 in DNA: TGTGCCACCAACCAGGACAGCGCAACTAATGAAAAACTGTTTTTT.

The chain uses TRBV6-5 and TRBJ2-7; 9 nucleotides agree with TRBD1. The germline CDR1 and CDR2 sequences are MNHEY and SVGAGI. V was pared by 4 bases and J by 1 base, with 5 bases of the junction left unmatched. This CDR3 is built from 15 residues. For the CDR3, the DNA is TGTGCCAGCAGTTTCGGACAGGGGACTTCCTACGAGCAGTACTTC. Protein: CASSFGQGTSYEQYF.

The CDR3 bases are TGTGCCAGCAGCTTCCCGGGACACTCATACACCTTC. Translating gives CASSFPGHSYTF. The chain joins TRBV5-6 to TRBJ1-2; D is possibly TRBD1 (6 bases). V gave up 2 bases and J gave up 11 bases, with 13 bases separating them. Germline values: CDR1 SGHDT, CDR2 YYEEEE. The CDR3 is 12 residues long.

This chain joins TRBV12-3 or TRBV12-4 and TRBJ2-1; a weak D match, TRBD2 (5 bases). There are 13 residues in the CDR3. V was cut by 5 bases and J by 13 bases, with 18 bases left in between. The CDR3, as DNA: TGTGCCAGCAGTCTGTCGGGGATAGAGACCCAGTTCTTC. Its translation is CASSLSGIETQFF.

The chain combines TRBV6-5 with TRBJ1-1; 7 positions agree with TRBD1. Germline CDR1 and CDR2: MNHEY and SVGAGI. Unmatched junction bases numbered 10, after V lost 5 bases and J lost 4 bases. The CDR3 has 15 amino acids. Here the CDR3 DNA reads TGTGCCAGCAGTCCTAACAGGGGACGGGCCACTGAAGCTTTCTTT. It translates to CASSPNRGRATEAFF.

This rearrangement joins TRBV4-2 to TRBJ2-3; TRBD2 matches 9 bases. The CDR3 contains 15 residues. CDR1 and CDR2 (germline): LGHNA, YNFKEQ. V lost 2 bases and J lost 6; bases outside the gene matches: 6. The CDR3 DNA reads as TGTGCCAGCAGCCAAATGCCTAGCGGGGACGATACGCAGTATTTT. Encoded protein: CASSQMPSGDDTQYF.

The gene calls are TRBV20-1 and TRBJ2-3; 13 bases align to TRBD2. Germline V gene sequence: CDR1 DFQATT, CDR2 SNEGSKA (reference sequence). The CDR3 runs 20 residues. J was trimmed by 2 bases and V by 0 bases; bases with no gene match: 14. CDR3 sequence reads: CSARDVGTSGKRSPTDTQYF. As DNA, the CDR3 is TGCAGTGCTAGAGATGTAGGGACTAGCGGGAAGAGGAGTCCCACAGATACGCAGTATTTT.

This clonotype appeared a few times. The J gene is TRBJ1-5, the V gene TRBV12-3 or TRBV12-4; D remains ambiguous. The CDR3 contains 13 residues. The V end was cut by 2 bases, the J end by 6 bases, with 8 bases between. The CDR3 nucleotides read TGTGCCAGCAGTTTATTGGTAACTCAGCCCCAGCATTTT. Residues: CASSLLVTQPQHF.

The V call is TRBV12-3 or TRBV12-4, the J call TRBJ2-4; 12 bases are a match to TRBD2. CDR3 length equals 13 residues. The junction had 3 bases not matched to a gene; V was cut back by 8 bases and J by 7 bases. CDR3: CASRLAGANIQYF. The CDR3 DNA is TGTGCCAGCCGACTAGCGGGAGCGAACATTCAGTACTTC.